This T cell receptor (beta chain) derives from a study of blood T cell repertoires in COVID-19. This CDR3 has 14 residues. Germline CDR1 SGHRS, CDR2 YFSETQ. V shed 2 bases and J shed 0 bases, with 6 bases lying between them. Source study methods: Nucleated cell number was recorded as an estimate derived from reference gene primer amplification. Produced via immunoSEQ multiplex PCR; TCRdb's table is partial and in-frame only. V and J calls and clone size come straight from that table; D and trimming were deduced from the DNA. Of about 160,000 clones listed, roughly 85% were seen once; the top ten hold approximately 10%.

V and J are TRBV5-1 and TRBJ1-3; no clear D gene. This sequence was found in a woman over 75 with active or convalescent COVID-19. Sequenced: peripheral blood. CDR3 DNA sequence: TGCGCCAGCAGCTTACAGAGCTCTGGAAACACCATATATTTT. This encodes CASSLQSSGNTIYF.